This TCR beta chain was observed in a study of chemoradiotherapy in HPV16-positive cancers (dated by TCRdb to between 2022 and 2023). About the full investigation: Using functional T-cell assays on cells from a couple of HPV16-positive patients, the researchers defined candidate HPV-specific T-cell clones and common TCR motifs. The study asked whether T-cell immunity to the HPV oncoproteins E6 and E7 changes during chemoradiotherapy and whether this immunity affects survival. The candidate HPV-specific TCRs and motifs were then tracked in TCR repertoires from around 86 patients with HPV-related cancers.

V ends up 5 bases short and J 4 bases short, with an unmatched junction base count of 5. For CDR1 and CDR2, the germline V gene lists SGHAT and FQNNGV. Counted from cysteine to phenylalanine, this CDR3 has 16 amino acids. The DNA shown is the 48-base CDR3, in frame from base 1. As to this clone: Its specific antigen is unknown. Nothing much larger sits one base from this clone, and base qualities are not available.

The library was built by means of the immunoSEQ multiplex PCR assay. TCRdb retrieved this table from immuneACCESS and kept in-frame rearrangements only. Not all clones are present; in checked studies, unresolved V genes account for under half, and no reason is known for the remainder. Across this sample there are 30,000 to 50,000 clones, with 65% to 80% seen only once. The biggest ten clones account for 5.2% of the sample. What the research found in general, with its limitations: Expansion of candidate HPV-specific clones and E7-related TCR motifs was observed in the tumor microenvironment during treatment, whereas no such expansion was observed for non-HPV-specific T cells. Among HPV16-positive patients, expansion of HPV-responsive T cells during chemoradiotherapy was associated with better recurrence-free survival. Only a couple of HPV16-positive patients were used to derive the functional definition of HPV-specific T cells, and the survival association was reported for HPV16-positive patients.

Repertoires were sampled repeatedly over the course of chemoradiotherapy, so clonal expansion could be followed in the tumor microenvironment. The rearranged chain carries TRBV11-2 and TRBJ2-2; TRBD2 fits 12 bases in the junction. The receptor was derived from a human donor with HPV-associated anogenital cancer. This material consisted of blood, taken from a patient who underwent chemoradiotherapy. The sequenced DNA is TGTGCCAGCAGCGCAACTAGCGGGGGGTTCACCGGGGAGCTGTTTTTT. This gives the protein CASSATSGGFTGELFF.